What follows are 30 T cell receptor beta chains derived from one specimen sequenced in a study of blood T cells in healthy people across ages. Combining a sample-barcoded 5' primer with a J-beta primer mix, a second PCR ran for 7 to 11 cycles. One entry per CDR3 protein, called by TCRdb with MiXCR from the 5' RACE reads. This sample has 1.2 million to 1.5 million distinct CDR3 sequences, with around two fifths found just once. Sequencing used blood. These receptors were taken from a woman aged 18 to 35 in good health.

The J gene is TRBJ2-7, the V gene TRBV6-2 or TRBV6-3; no clear D. The tail of the sequence fits TRBJ2-5 better, so the J call may be wrong. The V gene's germline CDR1 is MNHEY and CDR2 SVGEGT. The CDR3 extends over 14 amino acids. CDR3 coding DNA: TGTGCCAGCAGTTACGGCCGAGTTGGGAAGACCCAGTACTTC. This encodes CASSYGRVGKTQYF.

The V call is TRBV12-3 or TRBV12-4, the J call TRBJ1-6, with D maybe TRBD1 (6 bases). The CDR3 has 14 amino acids. The V end lost 5 bases, the J end lost 8 bases, and 13 bases lay between the germline ends. CDR3 loop: CASSALRGDSPLHF. CDR3 sequence (DNA): TGTGCCAGCAGTGCCCTCAGGGGAGATTCACCCCTCCACTTT.

The gene calls are TRBV7-6 and TRBJ2-1; 15 bases map to TRBD2. The length of the CDR3 is 16 residues. Germline CDR1 reads SGHVS; CDR2 reads FNYEAQ. V lost 5 bases, J lost 6 bases, and 5 bases stayed unmatched. CDR3 sequence (DNA): TGTGCCAGCAGCGGGGGACTAGCGGGAGGAGGCAATGAGCAGTTCTTC. The encoded protein is CASSGGLAGGGNEQFF.

The table lists this clonotype with a few counts. The CDR3 DNA sequence: TGTGCCAGCAGGGGAGGTGGGAGCTCCTACAATGAGCAGTACTTC. Encoded protein: CASRGGGSSYNEQYF. The V gene is TRBV12-3 or TRBV12-4, the J gene TRBJ2-1; possible D gene TRBD2, 6 bases. The J call may not be correct, given that the DNA end is closer to TRBJ2-7. The CDR3 covers 15 residues.

This clonotype was observed at least ten times. In DNA, the CDR3 is TGCAGTGCTAGAAGCCCTAGCGGGTACGAGCAGTACTTC. It specifies CSARSPSGYEQYF. The V and J genes are TRBV20-1 and TRBJ2-7, with 8 nucleotides matching TRBD2. In germline, CDR1 is DFQATT, CDR2 SNEGSKA (reference sequence). V shed 2 bases and J 4 bases; nucleotides not matched to a gene: 4. CDR3 length equals 13 residues.

This clonotype turned up a few times. This may be a read error: a much more frequent sequence differs by one nucleotide. The rearrangement links TRBV7-3 to TRBJ2-3, with D unclear. This CDR3 has 14 amino acids. The germline V gene has CDR1 SGHTA and CDR2 FQGTGA. CDR3 DNA sequence: TGTGCCAGCAGATTAAATCCTAGCACAGATACGCAGTATTTT. It codes for CASRLNPSTDTQYF. The entire variable domain, with the rest obtained from reference TRBV7-3 and TRBJ2-3, is as follows: GAGVSQTPSNKVTEKGKYVELRCDPISGHTALYWYRQSLGQGPEFLIYFQGTGAADDSGLPNDRFFAVRPEGSVSTLKIQRTERGDSAVYLCASRLNPSTDTQYFGPGTRLTVL.

The J gene is TRBJ1-2, the V gene TRBV3-1, with D perhaps TRBD1 (6 bases). The germline gives CDR1 LGHDT, CDR2 YNNKEL (reference sequence). V lost 7 bases and J 6 bases, leaving 18 bases between the germline ends. The CDR3 loop spans 14 amino acids. The CDR3 DNA reads as TGTGCCAGCACCCCAAGAGGGGGAAGGAATGGCTACACCTTC. As protein: CASTPRGGRNGYTF.

As DNA, the CDR3 is TGTGCCAGCAGTATGGCCGGGCTACTCTATGGCTACACCTTC. Translated: CASSMAGLLYGYTF. The chain uses TRBV27 and TRBJ1-2; D is unresolved. The length of the CDR3 is 14 residues. In germline, CDR1 is MNHEY, CDR2 SMNVEV (reference sequence). V was pared by 5 bases and J by 4 bases, with 14 bases between.

The chain employs TRBV15 and TRBJ2-4, with D perhaps given as TRBD1 or TRBD2 (5 bases each). The last part of the DNA fits TRBJ2-7 better; the J call may be wrong. Germline V gene sequence: CDR1 LNHNV, CDR2 YYDKDF (reference sequence). This CDR3 comprises 15 residues. The chain's CDR3 is CATSISRDGSYEQYF. The CDR3 nucleotides read TGTGCCACCAGCATTTCCCGGGACGGCAGCTACGAGCAGTACTTC.

The chain carries TRBV5-1 and TRBJ1-1; D is unresolved. The CDR3 has 14 residues. Between the trimmed V and J ends, which lost 6 bases and 2 bases, there was a span of 14 bases. Germline CDR1 SGHRS, CDR2 YFSETQ. The CDR3 coding sequence is TGCGCCAGCACGGATAGGGCCTCCAACACTGAAGCTTTCTTT. Translating gives CASTDRASNTEAFF. Combining the CDR3 with reference TRBV5-1 and TRBJ1-1 gives the whole variable domain KAGVTQTPRYLIKTRGQQVTLSCSPISGHRSVSWYQQTPGQGLQFLFEYFSETQRNKGNFPGRFSGRQFSNSRSEMNVSTLELGDSALYLCASTDRASNTEAFFGQGTRLTVV.

The chain recombines TRBV3-1 with TRBJ1-2; TRBD1 agrees at 7 bases. V lost 3 bases, J lost 8 bases, and 3 bases stayed unmatched. The CDR3 contains 12 residues. Germline V gene data show CDR1 as LGHDT and CDR2 as YNNKEL (reference sequence). The CDR3 DNA follows: TGTGCCAGCAGCCACCCGGGACAGGGCTACACCTTC. Its protein product is CASSHPGQGYTF. Variable domain in full (rest from reference TRBV3-1 and TRBJ1-2): DTAVSQTPKYLVTQMGNDKSIKCEQNLGHDTMYWYKQDSKKFLKIMFSYNNKELIINETVPNRFSPKSPDKAHLNLHINSLELGDSAVYFCASSHPGQGYTFGSGTRLTVV.

The chain is built from TRBV7-2 and TRBJ1-4, with D unclear. The CDR3 runs to 14 residues. The V gene's germline CDR1 is SGHTA and CDR2 FQGNSA. V was clipped by 1 base and J by 8 bases, with 11 bases between them. The CDR3 is CASSLGGQGEKLFF. Written as DNA, the CDR3 is TGTGCCAGCAGCTTAGGAGGCCAAGGCGAAAAACTGTTTTTT.

This clonotype has only a few counts. The genes are TRBV6-6 and TRBJ2-5, with D hard to call. Germline V gene sequence: CDR1 MNHNY, CDR2 SVGAGI (reference sequence). The CDR3 has 11 amino acids. The V gene lost 6 bases and the J gene lost 11 bases, with 13 bases spanning the gap. The CDR3 spells CASRDGDEQYF. CDR3 coding DNA: TGTGCCAGCAGAGATGGGGATGAGCAGTACTTC.

The genes are TRBV7-9 and TRBJ2-1; perhaps TRBD2 as D (6 bases). V lost 3 bases to trimming and J lost 3 bases, with 15 bases between them. In germline, CDR1 is SEHNR, CDR2 FQNEAQ (reference sequence). The CDR3 has 16 residues. The CDR3 bases are TGTGCCAGCAGCTTTAATTGGCGGGAACACTACAATGAGCAGTTCTTC. This translates into CASSFNWREHYNEQFF.

On this clonotype: One base away lies a much larger clone, so this may be a sequencing read error. The genes are TRBV11-1 and TRBJ2-5; D is unclear. The end of the DNA fits TRBJ2-1 better, so the J call may be wrong. The CDR3 totals 11 residues. CDR1 and CDR2 (germline): SGHAT, FQDESV (reference sequence). The DNA for the CDR3 is TGTGCCAGCAGGGTTCAAGAGACCCAGTTCTTC. Its protein is CASRVQETQFF.

The chain joins TRBV7-2 to TRBJ1-2, with D uncertain. Per the germline V gene, CDR1 is SGHTA and CDR2 is FQGNSA. The CDR3 spans 13 residues. The V end lost 1 base, the J end lost 5 bases, and 8 bases lay between the germline ends. The CDR3 spells CASSLDQTYGYTF. Written as DNA, the CDR3 is TGTGCCAGCAGCTTAGATCAGACTTATGGCTACACCTTC.

The gene calls are TRBV6-5 and TRBJ2-5, with 8 bases fitting TRBD2. Germline values: CDR1 MNHEY, CDR2 SVGAGI. The V segment lost 6 bases and the J segment 6 bases; nucleotides outside the gene matches: 12. The length of the CDR3 is 15 residues. The CDR3 reads CASSPNDGGAQTQYF. CDR3 bases: TGTGCCAGCAGCCCTAATGACGGGGGGGCACAGACCCAGTACTTC.

V and J are TRBV21-1 and TRBJ2-7; TRBD2 is the table's D call, not checked against the DNA. TRBV21-1 is annotated as a pseudogene. CDR3 length: 15 residues. The DNA for the CDR3 is TGTGCCAGCAGCAAATCTGGAGGGTTGCTCGACGAGCAGTACTTC. Its translation is CASSKSGGLLDEQYF.

This clonotype was recorded a few times. The chain is built from TRBV9 and TRBJ2-3; TRBD2 agrees at 8 bases. Unmatched junction bases numbered 10, after V lost 2 bases and J lost 2 bases. The CDR3 is 17 amino acids. Germline CDR1 SGDLS, CDR2 YYNGEE. The CDR3 DNA reads TGTGCCAGCAGCGTGCTTCAGGGGCGGGGGGCCACAGATACGCAGTATTTT. Its protein product is CASSVLQGRGATDTQYF.

The chain carries TRBV4-1 and TRBJ1-4; no clear D. Trimming removed 2 bases at V and 5 bases at J, with 9 bases between. The length of the CDR3 is 14 residues. Germline loops: CDR1 MGHRA, CDR2 YSYEKL. The CDR3 region is CASSQRQENEKLFF. For the CDR3, the DNA is TGCGCCAGCAGCCAAAGGCAGGAGAATGAAAAACTGTTTTTT.

V is TRBV5-1 and J is TRBJ2-1; D may be TRBD2 (6 bases). The CDR3 has 16 amino acids. CDR1 SGHRS and CDR2 YFSETQ come from the germline V gene. V lost 2 bases, J lost 10 bases, and 22 bases lay in between. CDR3 in DNA: TGCGCCAGCAGCTTTGGTGGGACGGGAGTTGTCGACGAGCAGTTCTTC. This sequence encodes CASSFGGTGVVDEQFF.

The rearrangement uses TRBV20-1 and TRBJ2-1; D is unresolved. The V end lost 4 bases, the J end lost 2 bases, and 12 bases lay between the germline ends. This CDR3 contains 14 residues. The germline CDR1 and CDR2 sequences are DFQATT and SNEGSKA (reference sequence). CDR3 DNA sequence: TGCAGTGCTAATGAGGTCTTAACCTACAATGAGCAGTTCTTC. Amino acids: CSANEVLTYNEQFF.

This chain uses TRBV10-3 with TRBJ2-5; 9 positions match TRBD2. The J call may be incorrect, as the DNA end agrees better with TRBJ2-7. The CDR3 spans 14 residues. Germline V lookup: CDR1 ENHRY, CDR2 SYGVKD. The CDR3 sequence: CAISGRGGAYEQYF. CDR3 coding DNA: TGTGCCATCAGTGGGCGGGGGGGTGCCTACGAGCAGTACTTC.

The chain joins TRBV12-3 or TRBV12-4 to TRBJ2-3, with 7 positions matching TRBD2. The CDR3 has 16 residues. Trimming cost V 5 bases and J 0 bases; bases outside gene matches: 8. The CDR3 protein is CASSPSLGGSTDTQYF. In nucleotides, the CDR3 is TGTGCCAGCAGTCCCAGCCTGGGGGGGAGCACAGATACGCAGTATTTT.

This rearrangement joins TRBV11-2 to TRBJ2-1, with 9 bases identical to TRBD2. This CDR3 region has 16 residues. Germline-derived CDR1 and CDR2 are SGHAT and FQNNGV. V gave up 5 bases and J gave up 5 bases; unmatched junction bases: 10. The CDR3 bases are TGTGCCAGCAGCACCTATAGCGGGAGTGTCCACAATGAGCAGTTCTTC. This sequence encodes CASSTYSGSVHNEQFF.

The chain has TRBV6-6 and TRBJ1-5; TRBD1 aligns across 7 bases. Germline values: CDR1 MNHNY, CDR2 SVGAGI (reference sequence). The CDR3 length is 15 residues. Trimming at V came to 7 bases and at J to 4 bases, leaving 10 bases not matched to a gene. The CDR3 sequence: CASTDGGTANQPQHF. The CDR3 DNA follows: TGTGCCAGCACCGATGGCGGGACAGCGAATCAGCCCCAGCATTTT.

Only a few counts were recorded for this clonotype. The chain employs TRBV27 and TRBJ2-7; D might be TRBD1 (5 bases). Germline values: CDR1 MNHEY, CDR2 SMNVEV (reference sequence). The CDR3 consists of 15 residues. V lost 2 bases, J lost 1 base, and 12 bases lay in between. As DNA, the CDR3 is TGTGCCAGCAGTTTAGGCACCCAGGGATCCTACGAGCAGTACTTC. As protein: CASSLGTQGSYEQYF.

CDR3 sequence (DNA): TGCAGTGCCCTGGGATATGACACTGAAGCTTTCTTT. This gives the protein CSALGYDTEAFF. The rearrangement links TRBV20-1 to TRBJ1-1; no reliable D call. The CDR3 has 12 residues. V lost 6 bases and J lost 3, with 11 bases in between. Germline loops: CDR1 DFQATT, CDR2 SNEGSKA (reference sequence).

This clonotype was found a few times. Given a much more abundant clone one base away, this may be a read error. The chain recombines TRBV6-1 with TRBJ2-5; 12 bases fit TRBD2. The V segment lost 8 bases and the J segment 11 bases; nucleotides outside the gene matches: 15. Germline V lookup: CDR1 MNHNS, CDR2 SASEGT. This CDR3 contains 15 residues. The CDR3 loop reads CASGGLAGPQDEQYF. The CDR3, as DNA: TGTGCCAGCGGGGGACTAGCGGGTCCCCAGGATGAGCAGTACTTC.

The rearrangement joins TRBV15 to TRBJ2-7; D perhaps matches TRBD2 (5 bases). This CDR3 contains 16 residues. V lost 0 bases to trimming and J lost 2 bases, with 14 bases between them. Germline V gene sequence: CDR1 LNHNV, CDR2 YYDKDF (reference sequence). The CDR3 reads CATSRETGIPPYEQYF. The CDR3 DNA sequence: TGTGCCACCAGCAGAGAAACCGGGATTCCTCCCTACGAGCAGTACTTC.